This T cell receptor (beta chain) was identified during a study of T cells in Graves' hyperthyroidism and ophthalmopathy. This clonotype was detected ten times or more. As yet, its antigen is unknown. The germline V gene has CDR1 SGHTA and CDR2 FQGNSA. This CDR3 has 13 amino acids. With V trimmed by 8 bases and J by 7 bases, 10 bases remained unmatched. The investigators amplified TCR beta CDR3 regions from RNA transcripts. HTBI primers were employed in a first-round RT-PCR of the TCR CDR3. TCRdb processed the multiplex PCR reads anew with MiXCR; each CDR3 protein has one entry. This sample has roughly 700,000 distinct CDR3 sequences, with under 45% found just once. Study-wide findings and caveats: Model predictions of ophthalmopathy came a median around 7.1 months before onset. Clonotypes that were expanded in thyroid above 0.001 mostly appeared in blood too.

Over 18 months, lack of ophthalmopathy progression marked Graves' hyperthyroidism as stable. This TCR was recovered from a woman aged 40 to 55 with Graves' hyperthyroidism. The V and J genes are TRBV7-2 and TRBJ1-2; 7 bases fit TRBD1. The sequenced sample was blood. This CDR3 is CASGYTGVGGYTF. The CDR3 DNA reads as TGTGCCAGCGGATATACAGGGGTGGGTGGCTACACCTTC.